The 21 T cell receptor beta chains in this list originate from one sample, sequenced in a study of blood T cell repertoires in COVID-19. The table came from immunoSEQ multiplex PCR; TCRdb's copy has only in-frame clones and leaves some out. The sample has about 350,000 clones, roughly 84% seen once. Sequencing was done on a sample of PBMCs or T cells enriched from blood (not recorded which). The receptors were sampled from a woman under 40 who had recovered from COVID-19.

The chain couples TRBV7-8 to TRBJ1-2, with 10 bases lining up with TRBD1. The CDR3 consists of 15 residues. CDR1 SGHVS and CDR2 FQNEAQ come from the germline V gene. Germline trimming cut 1 base from V and 5 bases from J; bases unmatched to any gene: 4. The CDR3 bases are TGTGCCAGCAGCTTAGGGGACAGGGGAAGGTATGGCTACACCTTC. Translated, it gives CASSLGDRGRYGYTF. Drawing the rest from reference TRBV7-8 and TRBJ1-2, the complete variable domain is GAGVSQSPRYKVAKRGQDVALRCDPISGHVSLFWYQQALGQGPEFLTYFQNEAQLDKSGLPSDRFFAERPEGSVSTLKIQRTQQEDSAVYLCASSLGDRGRYGYTFGSGTRLTVV.

The V gene is TRBV18, the J gene TRBJ2-7; 8 bases agree with TRBD1. Germline V gene data show CDR1 as KGHSH and CDR2 as LQKENI. Germline trimming cut 4 bases from V and 7 bases from J; bases unmatched to any gene: 6. The CDR3 has 13 amino acids. CDR3: CASSRDRGGEQYF. The CDR3 DNA reads as TGTGCCAGCTCACGAGACAGGGGAGGTGAGCAGTACTTC.

The CDR3 coding sequence is TGTGCCAGCAGTTCCCGGACAGGAGTTAACTATGGCTACACCTTC. Protein: CASSSRTGVNYGYTF. The chain combines TRBV6-5 with TRBJ1-2, with 7 bases aligning to TRBD1. The CDR3 spans 15 residues. In germline, CDR1 is MNHEY, CDR2 SVGAGI. With V trimmed by 4 bases and J by 1 base, 6 bases remained unmatched.

The chain combines TRBV28 with TRBJ1-6; 7 bases align to TRBD1. Germline V gene sequence: CDR1 MDHEN, CDR2 SYDVKM. The CDR3 runs 16 residues. V was clipped by 5 bases and J by 8 bases; unmatched bases: 12. CDR3 in DNA: TGTGCCAGCAGTCCTACTAGGGGGCGCGGGTATTCACCCCTCCACTTT. Amino acids: CASSPTRGRGYSPLHF.

The chain is built from TRBV27 and TRBJ2-5; D unresolved. Germline-derived CDR1 and CDR2 are MNHEY and SMNVEV (reference sequence). The ends were cut back, 3 bases at V and 2 bases at J, with 7 bases in the middle. CDR3 length equals 13 residues. CDR3: CASSFSLQETQYF. In DNA, the CDR3 is TGTGCCAGCAGTTTCTCCCTGCAAGAGACCCAGTACTTC.

The chain is built from TRBV24-1 and TRBJ2-2; 7 bases match TRBD1. The CDR3 runs 17 residues. Germline V CDR1 and CDR2: KGHDR, SFDVKD. J was trimmed by 3 bases and V by 4 bases; bases with no gene match: 10. CDR3 nucleotides: TGTGCCACCAGTGACCGACAGGGTTGGCGCGACACCGGGGAGCTGTTTTTT. This sequence encodes CATSDRQGWRDTGELFF.

The V and J genes are TRBV6-5 and TRBJ1-1; D is uncertain. The V gene's germline CDR1 is MNHEY and CDR2 SVGAGI. The V and J ends lost 6 bases and 10 bases respectively, with 21 bases between them. The CDR3 has 14 residues. CDR3 amino acids: CASRTDGSGLVAFF. CDR3 in DNA: TGTGCCAGCAGAACGGACGGTTCGGGGTTAGTAGCTTTCTTT.

The table lists this clone with a few counts. This chain's CDR3 is CASSRPGQGEQYF. In DNA, the CDR3 is TGTGCCAGCAGCCGCCCGGGTCAGGGCGAGCAGTACTTC. J is TRBJ2-7 and V is TRBV7-9; D is possibly TRBD1 (5 bases). The CDR3 spans 13 residues. Germline V gene sequence: CDR1 SEHNR, CDR2 FQNEAQ (reference sequence). V was trimmed by 5 bases and J by 6 bases, leaving 14 bases between them.

The chain links TRBV4-1 to TRBJ1-2; no clear D. The V and J ends lost 0 bases and 1 base respectively, with 6 bases between them. The CDR3 length is 14 residues. Germline values: CDR1 MGHRA, CDR2 YSYEKL. CDR3: CASSQEPGNYGYTF. CDR3 nucleotides: TGCGCCAGCAGCCAAGAACCGGGTAACTATGGCTACACCTTC.

This clone has more than one count but fewer than ten. This chain uses TRBV9 with TRBJ2-3; 7 positions agree with TRBD2. Looked up from germline, CDR1 is SGDLS and CDR2 is YYNGEE. Trimming removed 5 bases from V and 6 bases from J; junction bases left unmatched: 12. The CDR3 has 15 residues. DNA of the CDR3: TGTGCCAGCAGGCCCAGCGGGGCCCTAGGGGATACGCAGTATTTT. It encodes CASRPSGALGDTQYF.

The chain employs TRBV6-5 and TRBJ1-5; D is possibly TRBD1 (6 bases). V lost 2 bases to trimming and J lost 3 bases, with 11 bases between them. Germline V CDR1 and CDR2: MNHEY, SVGAGI. The CDR3 is 15 residues long. The CDR3 sequence is CASSYGQGPNQPQHF. CDR3 nucleotides: TGTGCCAGCAGTTACGGGCAGGGGCCCAATCAGCCCCAGCATTTT.

The chain uses TRBV14 and TRBJ1-1; 7 nucleotides line up with TRBD1. This CDR3 has 17 residues. Unmatched junction bases numbered 13, after V lost 4 bases and J lost 2 bases. Germline CDR1 and CDR2: SGHDN and FVKESK. The CDR3 sequence is CASSPNPTGRRNTEAFF. In DNA, the CDR3 is TGTGCCAGCAGCCCAAACCCGACAGGGAGGAGAAACACTGAAGCTTTCTTT.

This chain connects TRBV30 to TRBJ2-1; D is unresolved. V gave up 0 bases and J gave up 3 bases, with 6 bases separating them. The germline V gene has CDR1 GTSNPN and CDR2 SVGIG (reference sequence). The CDR3 is made up of 13 amino acids. The CDR3 DNA sequence: TGTGCCTGGAGTGTGGGCAGCTACAATGAGCAGTTCTTC. Its protein is CAWSVGSYNEQFF.

This chain links TRBV19 with TRBJ2-7, with 10 bases that match TRBD2. Trimming took 4 bases from V and 5 from J; bases not matched to a gene: 11. This CDR3 is built from 16 residues. The germline V gene has CDR1 LNHDA and CDR2 SQIVND (reference sequence). The CDR3 nucleotides read TGTGCCAGTAGTAAGGAGCGGGGGGGCCTGGTCCACGAGCAGTACTTC. The encoded protein is CASSKERGGLVHEQYF.

This chain uses TRBV28 with TRBJ2-7, with D perhaps TRBD2 (6 bases). This CDR3 is built from 15 residues. The V gene lost 1 base and the J gene lost 0 bases, with 10 bases spanning the gap. Germline assignment: CDR1 MDHEN and CDR2 SYDVKM. The CDR3 reads CASSLLGGDSYEQYF. The CDR3 nucleotides are TGTGCCAGCAGTTTATTGGGCGGGGACTCCTACGAGCAGTACTTC. The full variable domain, its missing parts supplied by reference TRBV28 and TRBJ2-7, is DVKVTQSSRYLVKRTGEKVFLECVQDMDHENMFWYRQDPGLGLRLIYFSYDVKMKEKGDIPEGYSVSREKKERFSLILESASTNQTSMYLCASSLLGGDSYEQYFGPGTRLTVT.

This chain uses TRBV27 with TRBJ2-2; D unresolved. V gave up 6 bases and J gave up 1 base, with 9 bases separating them. The CDR3 sequence is 14 residues long. The germline V gene encodes CDR1 MNHEY and CDR2 SMNVEV (reference sequence). CDR3 coding DNA: TGTGCCAGCAGGAACACCTGGAACACCGGGGAGCTGTTTTTT. Translation: CASRNTWNTGELFF.

This chain joins TRBV4-1 and TRBJ2-7; a possible D gene is TRBD1 (6 bases). V was shortened by 1 base and J by 5 bases, with 15 bases between the two germline ends. CDR3 size: 15 residues. Germline V gene data show CDR1 as MGHRA and CDR2 as YSYEKL. The CDR3 DNA reads as TGCGCCAGCAGCCAAGGCAGGGGACGGGACGACGAGCAGTACTTC. Protein sequence: CASSQGRGRDDEQYF.

This clone was counted only a few times. This chain joins TRBV5-1 and TRBJ2-5, with TRBD1 matching 9 bases. Germline V lookup: CDR1 SGHRS, CDR2 YFSETQ. Germline trimming cut 1 base from V and 3 bases from J; bases unmatched to any gene: 4. This CDR3 has 15 residues. The CDR3 DNA is TGCGCCAGCAGCTTGCTGGGGGACAGGGAAGAGACCCAGTACTTC. Protein product: CASSLLGDREETQYF.

The chain has TRBV9 and TRBJ2-5; 14 bases map to TRBD2. Germline lookup yields CDR1 SGDLS and CDR2 YYNGEE. The CDR3 has 16 residues. The V and J ends lost 0 bases and 5 bases, in that order; junction bases with no gene match: 3. CDR3 region: CASSVGLAGGRETQYF. The CDR3 DNA reads as TGTGCCAGCAGCGTAGGACTAGCGGGGGGGCGGGAGACCCAGTACTTC.

The chain employs TRBV11-2 and TRBJ1-2; D is perhaps TRBD1 (6 bases). The length of the CDR3 is 15 residues. V was shortened by 3 bases and J by 6 bases, with 17 bases between the two germline ends. Germline lookup yields CDR1 SGHAT and CDR2 FQNNGV. CDR3 nucleotides: TGTGCCAGCAGCTTGTGGGGTCGGCCAGGGGATGGCTACACCTTC. It yields the protein CASSLWGRPGDGYTF.

The chain employs TRBV15 and TRBJ2-5; TRBD2 is a possible D gene (5 bases). This CDR3 has 17 amino acids. The germline V gene encodes CDR1 LNHNV and CDR2 YYDKDF (reference sequence). V was shortened by 2 bases and J by 5 bases, with 21 bases between the two germline ends. CDR3 region: CATSRPPGPTRGETQYF. CDR3 nucleotide sequence: TGTGCCACCAGCAGACCACCGGGTCCCACGAGAGGGGAGACCCAGTACTTC.